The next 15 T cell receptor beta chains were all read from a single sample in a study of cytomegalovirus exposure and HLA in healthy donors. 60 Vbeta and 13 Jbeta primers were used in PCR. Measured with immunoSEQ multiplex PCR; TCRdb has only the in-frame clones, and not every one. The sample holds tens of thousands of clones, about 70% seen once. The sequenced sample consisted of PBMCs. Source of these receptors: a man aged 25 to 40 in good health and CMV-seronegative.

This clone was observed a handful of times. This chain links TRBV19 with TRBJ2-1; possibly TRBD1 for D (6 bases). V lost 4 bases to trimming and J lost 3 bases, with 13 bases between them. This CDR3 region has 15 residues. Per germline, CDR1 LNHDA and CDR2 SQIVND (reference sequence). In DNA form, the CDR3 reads TGTGCCAGTAGTAAAAGCAGGGGAATCTACAATGAGCAGTTCTTC. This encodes CASSKSRGIYNEQFF. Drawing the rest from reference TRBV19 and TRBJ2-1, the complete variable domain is DGGITQSPKYLFRKEGQNVTLSCEQNLNHDAMYWYRQDPGQGLRLIYYSQIVNDFQKGDIAEGYSVSREKKESFPLTVTSAQKNPTAFYLCASSKSRGIYNEQFFGPGTRLTVL.

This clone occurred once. The CDR3 here is CSVGRADYGYTF. Here the CDR3 DNA reads TGCAGCGTGGGCAGGGCAGACTATGGCTACACCTTC. This chain links TRBV29-1 with TRBJ1-2, with D possibly matching TRBD1 (5 bases). This CDR3 is built from 12 residues. Germline assignment: CDR1 SQVTM and CDR2 ANQGSEA. Trimming took off 6 bases at V and 3 bases at J, with 11 bases between the two ends.

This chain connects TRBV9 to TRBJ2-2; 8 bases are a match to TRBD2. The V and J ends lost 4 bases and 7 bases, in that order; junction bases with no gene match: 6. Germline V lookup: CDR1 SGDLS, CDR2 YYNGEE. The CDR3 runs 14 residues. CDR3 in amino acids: CASSSGRAGGELFF. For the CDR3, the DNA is TGTGCCAGCAGCAGCGGGAGAGCGGGCGGGGAGCTGTTTTTT.

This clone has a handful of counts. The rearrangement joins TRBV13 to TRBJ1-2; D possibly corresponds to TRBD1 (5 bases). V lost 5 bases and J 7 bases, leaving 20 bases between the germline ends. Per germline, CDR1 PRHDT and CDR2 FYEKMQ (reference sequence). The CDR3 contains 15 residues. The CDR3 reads CASSQPGTGFRGYTF. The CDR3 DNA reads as TGTGCCAGCAGCCAACCAGGTACAGGATTTCGTGGCTACACCTTC.

CDR3 sequence: CSVGWGQGDEKLFF. Here the CDR3 DNA reads TGCAGCGTTGGATGGGGACAGGGGGACGAAAAACTGTTTTTT. The rearrangement links TRBV29-1 to TRBJ1-4, with TRBD1 identical over 11 bases. CDR3 length: 14 residues. The V and J ends lost 4 bases and 8 bases, in that order; junction bases with no gene match: 6. Germline CDR1 SQVTM, CDR2 ANQGSEA.

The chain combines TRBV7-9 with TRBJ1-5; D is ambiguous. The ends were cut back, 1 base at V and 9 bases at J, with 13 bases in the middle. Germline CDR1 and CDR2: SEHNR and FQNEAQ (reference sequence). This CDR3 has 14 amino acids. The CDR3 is CASSLEDQAGPQHF. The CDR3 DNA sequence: TGTGCCAGCAGCTTAGAAGACCAGGCGGGGCCCCAGCATTTT.

CDR3: CASSFNPDRGHQETQYF. The CDR3 DNA sequence: TGTGCCAGCAGCTTCAACCCGGACAGGGGTCATCAAGAGACCCAGTACTTC. This chain uses TRBV13 with TRBJ2-5, with 9 bases aligning to TRBD1. Unmatched junction bases numbered 10, after V lost 3 bases and J lost 2 bases. The CDR3 extends over 17 amino acids. Per germline, CDR1 PRHDT and CDR2 FYEKMQ (reference sequence).

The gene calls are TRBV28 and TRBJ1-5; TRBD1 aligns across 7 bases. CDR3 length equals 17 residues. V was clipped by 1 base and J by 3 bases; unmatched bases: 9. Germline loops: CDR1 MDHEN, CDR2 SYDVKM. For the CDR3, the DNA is TGTGCCAGCAGTTTATCCCCCGGGACAGTCTTCAATCAGCCCCAGCATTTT. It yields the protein CASSLSPGTVFNQPQHF.

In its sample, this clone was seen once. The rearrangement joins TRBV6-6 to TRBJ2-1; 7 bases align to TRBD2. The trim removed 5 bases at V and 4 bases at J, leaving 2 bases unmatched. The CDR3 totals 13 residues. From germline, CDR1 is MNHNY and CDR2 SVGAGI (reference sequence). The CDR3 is CASSRGVYNEQFF. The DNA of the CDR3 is TGTGCCAGCAGTCGGGGGGTTTACAATGAGCAGTTCTTC.

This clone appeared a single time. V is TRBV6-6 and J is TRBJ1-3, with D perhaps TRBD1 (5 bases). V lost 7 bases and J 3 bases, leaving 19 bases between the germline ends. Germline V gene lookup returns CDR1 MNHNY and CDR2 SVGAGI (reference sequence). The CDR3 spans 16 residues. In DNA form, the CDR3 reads TGTGCCAGCACCTCGCGGGACGTCGTTATTGGAAACACCATATATTTT. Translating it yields CASTSRDVVIGNTIYF.

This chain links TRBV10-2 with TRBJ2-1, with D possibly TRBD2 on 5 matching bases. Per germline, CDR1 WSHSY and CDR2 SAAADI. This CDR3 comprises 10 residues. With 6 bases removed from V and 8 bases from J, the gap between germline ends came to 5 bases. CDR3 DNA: TGCGCCAGCAGGAGGGATGAGCAGTTCTTC. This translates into CASRRDEQFF.

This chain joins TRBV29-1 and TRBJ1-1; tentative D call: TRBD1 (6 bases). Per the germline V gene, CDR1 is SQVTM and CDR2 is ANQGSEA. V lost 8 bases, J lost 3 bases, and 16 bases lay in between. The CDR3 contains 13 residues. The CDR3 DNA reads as TGCAGCACCCTGACAGGTAGTTACACTGAAGCTTTCTTT. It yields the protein CSTLTGSYTEAFF.

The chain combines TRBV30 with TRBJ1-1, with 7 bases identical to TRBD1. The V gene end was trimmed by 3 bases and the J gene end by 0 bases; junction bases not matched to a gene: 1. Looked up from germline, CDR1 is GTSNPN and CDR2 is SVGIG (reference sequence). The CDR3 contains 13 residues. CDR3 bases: TGTGCCTGGAGGAGGGGGCTGAACACTGAAGCTTTCTTT. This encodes CAWRRGLNTEAFF.

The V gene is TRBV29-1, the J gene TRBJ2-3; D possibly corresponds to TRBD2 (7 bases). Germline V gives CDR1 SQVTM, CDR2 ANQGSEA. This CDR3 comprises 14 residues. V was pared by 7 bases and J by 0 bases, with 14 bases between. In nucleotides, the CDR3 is TGCAGCGCCCGGAAGGGGGGGAGCACAGATACGCAGTATTTT. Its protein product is CSARKGGSTDTQYF.

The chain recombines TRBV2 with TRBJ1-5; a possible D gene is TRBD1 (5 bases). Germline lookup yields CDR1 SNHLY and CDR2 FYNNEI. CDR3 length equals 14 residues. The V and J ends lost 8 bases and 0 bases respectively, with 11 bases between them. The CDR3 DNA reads TGTGCCAGCCAAGACAGCAATAGCAATCAGCCCCAGCATTTT. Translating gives CASQDSNSNQPQHF.